What follows are 29 T cell receptor beta chains derived from one specimen sequenced in a study of T cells after yellow fever vaccination. TCRdb used MiXCR to reprocess the 5' RACE reads, holding one entry per CDR3 protein. The table includes fewer than 500,000 distinct CDR3 sequences, about 17% detected once. The source material was PBMCs, sampled before the yellow fever booster vaccination. The receptors derive from a young man who received the YFV17D yellow fever vaccine.

The V gene is TRBV6-5, the J gene TRBJ2-1, with 13 bases that match TRBD2. The CDR3 is made up of 16 amino acids. V shed 4 bases, J shed 6 bases, and the junction held 6 bases outside the gene matches. The germline V gene encodes CDR1 MNHEY and CDR2 SVGAGI. CDR3 residues: CASSSDTSGGVNEQFF. The CDR3 nucleotides are TGTGCCAGCAGTTCCGATACTAGCGGGGGGGTCAATGAGCAGTTCTTC.

This sequence joins TRBV6-6 and TRBJ2-7; 8 bases match TRBD1. Germline loops: CDR1 MNHNY, CDR2 SVGAGI (reference sequence). V was pared by 6 bases and J by 2 bases, with 9 bases of the junction left unmatched. The CDR3 has 15 residues. The CDR3 loop is CASRIGTGDTYEQYF. As DNA, the CDR3 is TGTGCCAGCAGGATAGGGACAGGCGATACCTACGAGCAGTACTTC.

This chain links TRBV3-1 with TRBJ2-4; weak D call: TRBD1 (5 bases). The CDR3 sequence is 14 residues long. Germline CDR1 LGHDT, CDR2 YNNKEL (reference sequence). V lost 4 bases and J lost 1, with 8 bases in between. Here the CDR3 DNA reads TGTGCCAGCAGCCTCAGGGTGGCCAAAAACATTCAGTACTTC. Translated, it gives CASSLRVAKNIQYF.

In its sample, this clonotype was seen a few times. The chain links TRBV29-1 to TRBJ2-7; perhaps TRBD1 as D (5 bases). The V gene lost 6 bases and the J gene lost 6 bases, with 15 bases spanning the gap. In germline, CDR1 is SQVTM, CDR2 ANQGSEA. This CDR3 region has 12 residues. This chain's CDR3 is CSVLQGWSEQYF. Here the CDR3 DNA reads TGCAGCGTCTTGCAGGGTTGGAGCGAGCAGTACTTC.

This clonotype turned up a few times. The rearrangement uses TRBV20-1 and TRBJ2-2; 8 bases map to TRBD2. This CDR3 comprises 16 residues. The V segment lost 3 bases and the J segment 6 bases; nucleotides outside the gene matches: 12. Germline loops: CDR1 DFQATT, CDR2 SNEGSKA (reference sequence). For the CDR3, the DNA is TGCAGTGCTAGCGGGGGGGCCGAGTTCCCTCCCGGGGAGCTGTTTTTT. It translates to CSASGGAEFPPGELFF.

The gene calls are TRBV12-3 or TRBV12-4 and TRBJ1-1, with D perhaps matching TRBD1 (6 bases). V lost 6 bases and J lost 7, with 18 bases in between. The CDR3 is made up of 14 amino acids. This CDR3 is CASSLRGAHHEAFF. The CDR3 DNA is TGTGCCAGCAGCCTGAGGGGGGCACACCATGAAGCTTTCTTT.

Turning to this clonotype: A much larger clone lies one base from this, so it may be a read error. The chain recombines TRBV9 with TRBJ1-1, with D maybe TRBD1 (6 bases). The germline V gene encodes CDR1 SGDLS and CDR2 YYNGEE. This CDR3 is built from 13 residues. Trimming removed 4 bases from V and 6 bases from J, with 13 bases in between. The CDR3 region has the DNA TGTGCCAGCAGCAAATGGGGGGGCCCTGAAGCTTTCTTT. Its translation is CASSKWGGPEAFF.

The V call is TRBV2, the J call TRBJ2-3, with D possibly TRBD2 on 6 matching bases. Trimming pared 5 bases from V and 6 bases from J, leaving 15 bases between. This CDR3 has 14 residues. Germline lookup yields CDR1 SNHLY and CDR2 FYNNEI. DNA for the CDR3: TGTGCCAGCAGTTGGGACTTCCCCGCCGATACGCAGTATTTT. Encoded protein: CASSWDFPADTQYF.

This clonotype was picked up a small number of times. The chain uses TRBV7-8 and TRBJ2-4, with D perhaps given as TRBD1 or TRBD2 (5 bases each). The CDR3 is 15 residues long. CDR1 and CDR2 (germline): SGHVS, FQNEAQ. V gave up 5 bases and J gave up 2 bases, with 13 bases separating them. CDR3 sequence: CASSLAEGTKNIQYF. DNA for the CDR3: TGTGCCAGCAGCCTCGCTGAGGGGACCAAAAACATTCAGTACTTC. The full variable domain, completed using reference TRBV7-8 and TRBJ2-4, is GAGVSQSPRYKVAKRGQDVALRCDPISGHVSLFWYQQALGQGPEFLTYFQNEAQLDKSGLPSDRFFAERPEGSVSTLKIQRTQQEDSAVYLCASSLAEGTKNIQYFGAGTRLSVL.

The chain employs TRBV7-3 and TRBJ1-1; weak D call: TRBD1 (6 bases). V was pared by 5 bases and J by 5 bases, with 12 bases between. This CDR3 is built from 13 residues. The germline gives CDR1 SGHTA, CDR2 FQGTGA. This CDR3 is CASSPQQGTEAFF. CDR3 in DNA: TGTGCCAGCAGCCCACAACAGGGAACTGAAGCTTTCTTT.

This clonotype was found a few times. This rearrangement joins TRBV3-1 to TRBJ2-5, with a tentative D call TRBD2 (5 bases). Germline assignment: CDR1 LGHDT and CDR2 YNNKEL (reference sequence). V lost 0 bases to trimming and J lost 5 bases, with 10 bases between them. This CDR3 contains 14 residues. DNA for the CDR3: TGTGCCAGCAGCCAAGATGGGAGTTGGGAGACCCAGTACTTC. It translates to CASSQDGSWETQYF.

The chain joins TRBV29-1 to TRBJ2-5; 9 bases are shared with TRBD1. The junction had 4 bases not matched to a gene; V was cut back by 4 bases and J by 4 bases. Looked up from germline, CDR1 is SQVTM and CDR2 is ANQGSEA. This CDR3 region has 13 residues. The CDR3 sequence is CSVGDRVGETQYF. In DNA, the CDR3 is TGCAGCGTTGGGGACAGGGTCGGAGAGACCCAGTACTTC.

This clonotype was detected only a few times. J is TRBJ2-3 and V is TRBV20-1, with D possibly TRBD1 on 6 matching bases. CDR1 and CDR2 (germline): DFQATT, SNEGSKA (reference sequence). V lost 2 bases and J 8 bases, leaving 14 bases between the germline ends. This CDR3 contains 13 residues. Written as DNA, the CDR3 is TGCAGTGCTAGAACCTGGGACACACCTACGCAGTATTTT. As protein: CSARTWDTPTQYF.

This chain connects TRBV6-2 or TRBV6-3 to TRBJ2-5, with D unresolved. The V gene's germline CDR1 is MNHEY and CDR2 SVGEGT. There are 13 residues in the CDR3. V was shortened by 6 bases and J by 5 bases, with 13 bases between the two germline ends. The CDR3 nucleotides read TGTGCCAGCAGATTATTAGTACGCGAGACCCAGTACTTC. It specifies CASRLLVRETQYF.

Worth noting for this clonotype: No conserved phenylalanine or tryptophan ends this CDR3, so it is likely a read error. The DNA is omitted, as the CDR3 cannot be located on it reliably, and the CDR3 follows TCRdb's listing. This chain connects TRBV7-4 to TRBJ1-6; the tabulated D call, TRBD1, remains unverified against the DNA. The CDR3 extends over 10 residues, inclusive of both ends. The germline CDR1 and CDR2 sequences are SGHVT and SQSDAQ. The CDR3 sequence: CASSLGEGMS.

This clonotype showed up many times. The rearrangement links TRBV5-1 to TRBJ2-2, with TRBD1 as a possible D gene (6 bases). V lost 5 bases to trimming and J lost 1 base, with 9 bases between them. Germline values: CDR1 SGHRS, CDR2 YFSETQ. The CDR3 spans 14 residues. The CDR3 is CASRPTGNTGELFF. In DNA, the CDR3 is TGCGCCAGCAGGCCGACAGGGAACACCGGGGAGCTGTTTTTT. Based on the CDR3 plus reference TRBV5-1 and TRBJ2-2, the full variable domain is KAGVTQTPRYLIKTRGQQVTLSCSPISGHRSVSWYQQTPGQGLQFLFEYFSETQRNKGNFPGRFSGRQFSNSRSEMNVSTLELGDSALYLCASRPTGNTGELFFGEGSRLTVL.

The V gene is TRBV7-2, the J gene TRBJ1-5; D is possibly TRBD1 (5 bases). This CDR3 is built from 14 residues. Trimming removed 6 bases at V and 9 bases at J, with 18 bases between. CDR1 is SGHTA and CDR2 is FQGNSA in the germline V gene. The CDR3 region is CASRGDGPRWPQHF. In DNA form, the CDR3 reads TGTGCCAGCAGGGGGGACGGCCCCCGTTGGCCCCAGCATTTT.

Details on this clonotype: At one boundary the junction diverges from the germline segment, which might be a read error. The chain couples TRBV7-7 to TRBJ1-1; 7 bases are shared with TRBD1. Germline V lookup: CDR1 SSHAT, CDR2 FNYEAQ (reference sequence). The CDR3 spans 13 residues. CDR3 loop: CASSLVQGGAAFF. CDR3 DNA sequence: TGTGCTAGCAGCTTAGTTCAGGGGGGGGCAGCTTTCTTT.

This clonotype was detected only a few times. V usage is TRBV20-1 and J usage is TRBJ2-5; D remains ambiguous. The CDR3 contains 11 residues. V was shortened by 4 bases and J by 5 bases, with 8 bases between the two germline ends. Germline values: CDR1 DFQATT, CDR2 SNEGSKA (reference sequence). CDR3 in amino acids: CSATLGETQYF. In DNA form, the CDR3 reads TGCAGTGCTACTCTGGGGGAGACCCAGTACTTC.

This clonotype was seen many times. The chain has TRBV12-3 or TRBV12-4 and TRBJ2-5, with D unclear. V lost 3 bases and J 5 bases, leaving 7 bases between the germline ends. The length of the CDR3 is 12 residues. DNA for the CDR3: TGTGCCAGCAGTTTCAATTGGGAGACCCAGTACTTC. It encodes CASSFNWETQYF.

The sample holds a few counts of this clonotype. The chain recombines TRBV4-1 with TRBJ1-3; D remains ambiguous. CDR3 length: 15 residues. V was cut by 0 bases and J by 0 bases, with 6 bases left in between. Germline assignment: CDR1 MGHRA and CDR2 YSYEKL. The CDR3 here is CASSQDLPSGNTIYF. For the CDR3, the DNA is TGCGCCAGCAGCCAAGATTTGCCCTCTGGAAACACCATATATTTT.

This clonotype was seen more than once but under ten times. This sequence joins TRBV6-2 or TRBV6-3 and TRBJ1-1; D gene unclear. CDR1 and CDR2 (germline): MNHEY, SVGEGT. With 5 bases removed from V and 5 bases from J, the gap between germline ends came to 9 bases. The CDR3 is 12 residues long. CDR3 residues: CASSKRATEAFF. The CDR3, as DNA: TGTGCCAGCAGTAAAAGGGCGACTGAAGCTTTCTTT.

The chain recombines TRBV12-3 or TRBV12-4 with TRBJ1-2, with D perhaps TRBD1 (6 bases). This CDR3 contains 15 residues. Trimming shortened V by 3 bases and J by 6 bases, and 17 bases separated the two germline ends. CDR3 in amino acids: CASSFLRTALDGYTF. The CDR3 region has the DNA TGTGCCAGCAGTTTTCTACGGACAGCACTTGATGGCTACACCTTC.

In this sample, this clonotype turned up once. This chain links TRBV5-1 with TRBJ1-2; D call uncertain. The CDR3 has 15 amino acids. The V gene's germline CDR1 is SGHRS and CDR2 YFSETQ. V lost 0 bases to trimming and J lost 5 bases, with 14 bases between them. CDR3 nucleotides: TGCGCCAGCAGCTTGGATGGCAGCCTGGGGTATGGCTACACCTTC. This codes for CASSLDGSLGYGYTF.

At least ten counts were recorded for this clonotype. This chain joins TRBV9 and TRBJ2-3; 7 nucleotides line up with TRBD2. V dropped 4 bases and J dropped 8; count of bases not matched to a gene: 13. This CDR3 comprises 15 residues. Germline CDR1 SGDLS, CDR2 YYNGEE. The CDR3 is CASSPLSGEVITQYF. DNA for the CDR3: TGTGCCAGCAGCCCCCTCAGCGGGGAGGTCATTACGCAGTATTTT.

This clonotype was recorded a few times. The chain is built from TRBV10-3 and TRBJ2-5, with 16 nucleotides matching TRBD2. CDR1 is ENHRY, CDR2 SYGVKD, per germline. V shed 3 bases, J shed 3 bases, and the junction held 4 bases outside the gene matches. CDR3 length: 17 amino acids. In DNA form, the CDR3 reads TGTGCCATCAGTGACCCGGGGACTAGCGGGAGGGAAGAGACCCAGTACTTC. This gives the protein CAISDPGTSGREETQYF.

This chain uses TRBV7-9 with TRBJ2-5; unclear D gene. The CDR3 runs 15 residues. In germline, CDR1 is SEHNR, CDR2 FQNEAQ (reference sequence). V lost 1 base, J lost 4 bases, and 13 bases lay in between. The CDR3 spells CASSLGPTRGETQYF. The CDR3 DNA reads as TGTGCCAGCAGCTTAGGTCCGACCCGAGGAGAGACCCAGTACTTC.

This clonotype showed up just a few times. The V and J genes are TRBV7-3 and TRBJ2-1; D is possibly TRBD2 (6 bases). The CDR3 is 15 amino acids. V lost 5 bases and J lost 6, with 17 bases in between. Germline V gene data show CDR1 as SGHTA and CDR2 as FQGTGA. The CDR3 nucleotides read TGTGCCAGCAGCGACGGAGGGCTAGTGGCCAATGAGCAGTTCTTC. Protein: CASSDGGLVANEQFF.

This clonotype was seen a few times. The CDR3 protein is CASSQEGGLSNQPQHF. As DNA, the CDR3 is TGCGCCAGCAGCCAAGAAGGGGGGCTTAGCAATCAGCCCCAGCATTTT. The V call is TRBV4-1, the J call TRBJ1-5, with a possible D match to TRBD1 (6 bases). This CDR3 contains 16 residues. V shed 0 bases and J shed 0 bases, with 9 bases lying between them. CDR1 is MGHRA and CDR2 is YSYEKL in the germline V gene.